A single sample gave rise to the 21 T cell receptor beta chains below, sequenced in a study of blood T cell repertoires in COVID-19. Clones were read by immunoSEQ multiplex PCR, and TCRdb kept only the in-frame ones, dropping some. Of tens of thousands of clones listed, about 80% are singletons. The specimen sequenced was peripheral blood. The receptors stem from a human donor in a cohort sampled during active COVID-19.

This clone showed up just once. The V call is TRBV7-9, the J call TRBJ1-6, with D possibly TRBD1 on 6 matching bases. The length of the CDR3 is 16 residues. In germline, CDR1 is SEHNR, CDR2 FQNEAQ (reference sequence). Trimming cost V 4 bases and J 9 bases, with 19 bases left between them. This CDR3 is CASSSGQPWLISPLHF. The CDR3 nucleotides are TGTGCCAGCAGCTCAGGACAGCCCTGGCTGATTTCACCCCTCCACTTT.

The chain is built from TRBV28 and TRBJ2-7, with 8 positions matching TRBD2. Germline-derived CDR1 and CDR2 are MDHEN and SYDVKM. Trimming took 2 bases from V and 1 from J; bases not matched to a gene: 13. The CDR3 spans 18 residues. The CDR3 nucleotides are TGTGCCAGCAGTTTAGGGGCCGGGGCTAGCGGGCTTTCCTACGAGCAGTACTTC. It encodes CASSLGAGASGLSYEQYF.

The chain is built from TRBV6-5 and TRBJ2-1; D might be TRBD2 (6 bases). The CDR3 is 16 residues long. Germline CDR1 and CDR2: MNHEY and SVGAGI. V lost 0 bases and J lost 1, with 10 bases in between. This chain's CDR3 is CASSYSGGGSYNEQFF. The CDR3, as DNA: TGTGCCAGCAGTTACTCGGGAGGTGGTTCCTACAATGAGCAGTTCTTC.

CDR3 DNA: TGTGCCAGCAGCCCCCAGGGGAGGGTAGGATCACCCCTCCACTTT. It translates to CASSPQGRVGSPLHF. The chain joins TRBV9 to TRBJ1-6, with D perhaps TRBD1 (6 bases). Trimming cost V 4 bases and J 10 bases, with 18 bases left between them. Germline assignment: CDR1 SGDLS and CDR2 YYNGEE. This CDR3 has 15 amino acids. The full variable domain, its missing parts supplied by reference TRBV9 and TRBJ1-6, is DSGVTQTPKHLITATGQRVTLRCSPRSGDLSVYWYQQSLDQGLQFLIQYYNGEERAKGNILERFSAQQFPDLHSELNLSSLELGDSALYFCASSPQGRVGSPLHFGNGTRLTVT.

V and J are TRBV6-5 and TRBJ1-4, with D possibly TRBD1 on 6 matching bases. The germline V gene encodes CDR1 MNHEY and CDR2 SVGAGI. The CDR3 extends over 13 amino acids. V was pared by 6 bases and J by 8 bases, with 13 bases between. The CDR3 region is CASRSGGREKLFF. The CDR3 nucleotides are TGTGCCAGCAGATCGGGGGGCAGGGAAAAACTGTTTTTT.

For the CDR3, the DNA is TGTGCCAGCAGCCATGCGATGGACTCGAGCAACAATGAGCAGTTCTTC. This gives the protein CASSHAMDSSNNEQFF. The chain joins TRBV4-2 to TRBJ2-1; a possible D gene is TRBD2 (5 bases). The V gene's germline CDR1 is LGHNA and CDR2 YNFKEQ. The CDR3 loop spans 16 amino acids. Trimming removed 3 bases from V and 5 bases from J, with 17 bases in between.

This clone has a handful of counts. This chain connects TRBV2 to TRBJ2-5; 7 nucleotides match TRBD1. The ends lost 6 bases at V and 4 bases at J; junction bases unmatched: 8. The germline CDR1 and CDR2 sequences are SNHLY and FYNNEI. This CDR3 spans 14 amino acids. CDR3 DNA: TGTGCCAGCAGGGGCGACAGGGCGGGAGAGACCCAGTACTTC. As protein: CASRGDRAGETQYF.

The rearrangement uses TRBV6-6 and TRBJ2-7, with D maybe TRBD2 (5 bases). Germline CDR1 MNHNY, CDR2 SVGAGI (reference sequence). Deletions cut 7 bases from V and 2 bases from J, with 18 bases between. This CDR3 has 15 amino acids. The CDR3 here is CASTQSRAEAYEQYF. CDR3 DNA: TGTGCCAGCACCCAGAGTCGGGCGGAGGCCTACGAGCAGTACTTC.

The chain links TRBV2 to TRBJ1-1; D is possibly TRBD1 (5 bases). The germline gives CDR1 SNHLY, CDR2 FYNNEI. The V end was cut by 6 bases, the J end by 5 bases, with 16 bases between. This CDR3 spans 14 amino acids. The CDR3 DNA sequence: TGTGCCAGCAGAGGACGGGGGAGCGTAACTGAAGCTTTCTTT. Translation: CASRGRGSVTEAFF.

The V call is TRBV19, the J call TRBJ2-7; 10 positions match TRBD2. V gave up 2 bases and J gave up 5 bases; unmatched junction bases: 3. Germline-derived CDR1 and CDR2 are LNHDA and SQIVND (reference sequence). The CDR3 extends over 14 amino acids. The CDR3, as DNA: TGTGCCAGTAGTATAAAGCGGGAGGGCCACGAGCAGTACTTC. Translated: CASSIKREGHEQYF.

CDR3 bases: TGTGCCAGCTCACCTTACGAGGACAGGGAGGCTGAAAAACTGTTTTTT. Amino acid sequence: CASSPYEDREAEKLFF. This rearrangement joins TRBV18 to TRBJ1-4; the match to TRBD1 covers 8 bases. The CDR3 is made up of 16 amino acids. V lost 3 bases to trimming and J lost 7 bases; unmatched junction nucleotides: 10. The V gene's germline CDR1 is KGHSH and CDR2 LQKENI. The whole variable domain, remainder taken from reference TRBV18 and TRBJ1-4, is NAGVMQNPRHLVRRRGQEARLRCSPMKGHSHVYWYRQLPEEGLKFMVYLQKENIIDESGMPKERFSAEFPKEGPSILRIQQVVRGDSAAYFCASSPYEDREAEKLFFGSGTQLSVL.

This chain uses TRBV19 with TRBJ1-1; 7 bases agree with TRBD1. The CDR3 extends over 17 amino acids. Germline V gene lookup returns CDR1 LNHDA and CDR2 SQIVND (reference sequence). V shed 6 bases, J shed 2 bases, and the junction held 15 bases outside the gene matches. The CDR3 here is CASRPWGRGGQNTEAFF. CDR3 nucleotide sequence: TGTGCCAGTAGACCTTGGGGGCGAGGGGGCCAAAACACTGAAGCTTTCTTT. Based on the CDR3 plus reference TRBV19 and TRBJ1-1, the full variable domain is DGGITQSPKYLFRKEGQNVTLSCEQNLNHDAMYWYRQDPGQGLRLIYYSQIVNDFQKGDIAEGYSVSREKKESFPLTVTSAQKNPTAFYLCASRPWGRGGQNTEAFFGQGTRLTVV.

This clone turned up a few times. The chain employs TRBV19 and TRBJ1-2, with D possibly matching TRBD1 (5 bases). The CDR3 totals 15 residues. Germline V gives CDR1 LNHDA, CDR2 SQIVND (reference sequence). V lost 3 bases, J lost 5 bases, and 16 bases lay in between. CDR3 amino acids: CASSISQGASYGYTF. CDR3 DNA: TGTGCCAGTAGTATTTCCCAAGGGGCGTCATATGGCTACACCTTC. Looking up the rest from reference TRBV19 and TRBJ1-2 gives the full variable domain: DGGITQSPKYLFRKEGQNVTLSCEQNLNHDAMYWYRQDPGQGLRLIYYSQIVNDFQKGDIAEGYSVSREKKESFPLTVTSAQKNPTAFYLCASSISQGASYGYTFGSGTRLTVV.

The chain couples TRBV5-6 to TRBJ2-3; D unclear. In germline, CDR1 is SGHDT, CDR2 YYEEEE. The CDR3 spans 12 residues. The V end lost 0 bases, the J end lost 9 bases, and 8 bases lay between the germline ends. In DNA, the CDR3 is TGTGCCAGCAGCTTGGCCGGAGTGACGCAGTATTTT. As protein: CASSLAGVTQYF. Supplemented by reference TRBV5-6 and TRBJ2-3, the full variable domain reads DAGVTQSPTHLIKTRGQQVTLRCSPKSGHDTVSWYQQALGQGPQFIFQYYEEEERQRGNFPDRFSGHQFPNYSSELNVNALLLGDSALYLCASSLAGVTQYFGPGTRLTVL.

The chain combines TRBV2 with TRBJ2-5; no clear D gene. Germline V CDR1 and CDR2: SNHLY, FYNNEI. V lost 5 bases and J 2 bases, leaving 9 bases between the germline ends. CDR3 length: 13 amino acids. This CDR3 is CASSTVQQETQYF. The CDR3 DNA sequence: TGTGCCAGCAGTACGGTGCAACAAGAGACCCAGTACTTC.

The V gene is TRBV21-1, the J gene TRBJ1-1; the table's D call TRBD1 went unverified against the DNA. TRBV21-1 is a known pseudogene. The CDR3 length is 16 residues. In nucleotides, the CDR3 is TGTGCCAGCAGCAAACCCAACAGGGGGGCGAACACTGAAGCTTTCTTT. Its protein is CASSKPNRGANTEAFF.

The rearrangement joins TRBV9 to TRBJ2-5; the match to TRBD2 covers 8 bases. The germline V gene encodes CDR1 SGDLS and CDR2 YYNGEE. The J segment lost 5 bases and the V segment lost 0 bases, leaving 9 bases of the junction unmatched. The length of the CDR3 is 16 residues. CDR3 nucleotide sequence: TGTGCCAGCAGCGTAGGCCCCTCAGCGGGAGAGGAGACCCAGTACTTC. Its protein is CASSVGPSAGEETQYF.

V usage is TRBV11-2 and J usage is TRBJ1-1; TRBD1 matches at 7 bases. CDR3 length: 15 amino acids. With 5 bases clipped from V and 5 bases from J, the junction kept 11 bases outside the gene matches. Germline V gene data show CDR1 as SGHAT and CDR2 as FQNNGV. The CDR3 sequence is CASSITGVTRTEAFF. The DNA for the CDR3 is TGTGCCAGCAGCATAACAGGGGTGACGCGAACTGAAGCTTTCTTT.

This chain uses TRBV21-1 with TRBJ2-7; the listed D gene, TRBD1, was not tested against the DNA. TRBV21-1 is noted as a pseudogene. The CDR3 extends over 21 amino acids. CDR3 DNA sequence: TGTGCCAGCAGCAAAGCGGGCAATGGACAGGGGAAAATTTCGGGGTCGGGATATCAGTACTTC. Translated: CASSKAGNGQGKISGSGYQYF.

The rearrangement uses TRBV11-3 and TRBJ2-7; 8 nucleotides match TRBD2. Germline loops: CDR1 SGHNT, CDR2 YENEEA. J was trimmed by 5 bases and V by 0 bases; bases with no gene match: 0. The CDR3 is 13 amino acids. CDR3 nucleotides: TGTGCCAGCAGCTTAGAACTAGCGGACGAGCAGTACTTC. It encodes CASSLELADEQYF.

The chain employs TRBV4-1 and TRBJ1-4, with D uncertain. CDR3 size: 12 residues. The germline CDR1 and CDR2 sequences are MGHRA and YSYEKL. The V end lost 1 base, the J end lost 11 bases, and 8 bases lay between the germline ends. The CDR3 bases are TGCGCCAGCAGCCAAGGTGGAGGGAAACTGTTTTTT. It translates to CASSQGGGKLFF.